These 20 T cell receptor beta chains came from one sample sequenced in a study of CD8+CD57+ T cells in acquired aplastic anemia. The use of genomic DNA as template underpinned the TCR beta VDJ and CDR3 profiling. TCRdb re-called the reads with MiXCR, one entry per CDR3 protein. The top ten clones hold 8.4% of a sample with over 100,000 distinct CDR3 sequences, 41% of them seen once. Material for sequencing was sorted CD4+, CD8+, or CD8+CD57+ T cells (not recorded which) from PBMCs. Source of these receptors: a human donor in good health, serving as a control.

In this sample, this clonotype turned up many times. The chain recombines TRBV20-1 with TRBJ1-1; TRBD1 aligns across 7 bases. The CDR3 consists of 14 residues. The V gene end was trimmed by 1 base and the J gene end by 1 base; junction bases not matched to a gene: 3. In germline, CDR1 is DFQATT, CDR2 SNEGSKA (reference sequence). CDR3 loop: CSARATGANTEAFF. The CDR3 DNA reads TGCAGTGCTAGAGCTACAGGGGCGAACACTGAAGCTTTCTTT.

This clonotype was counted at least ten times. The J gene is TRBJ1-6, the V gene TRBV12-3 or TRBV12-4; 7 bases match TRBD1. The length of the CDR3 is 15 residues. V was pared by 4 bases and J by 6 bases, with 6 bases of the junction left unmatched. The CDR3 reads CASSWGGQLNSPLHF. The DNA of the CDR3 is TGTGCCAGCAGTTGGGGGGGACAGCTTAATTCACCCCTCCACTTT.

The CDR3, as DNA: TGTGCCACCAGCAGGTATAGCACCAGCTCCTACAATGAGCAGTTCTTC. As protein: CATSRYSTSSYNEQFF. The chain couples TRBV15 to TRBJ2-1; no definite D call. The V end lost 3 bases, the J end lost 0 bases, and 12 bases lay between the germline ends. Germline V lookup: CDR1 LNHNV, CDR2 YYDKDF (reference sequence). This CDR3 is built from 16 residues.

The gene calls are TRBV24-1 and TRBJ2-7, with D uncertain. Trimming shortened V by 2 bases and J by 3 bases, and 16 bases separated the two germline ends. There are 16 residues in the CDR3. Germline CDR1 reads KGHDR; CDR2 reads SFDVKD. CDR3 sequence: CATSDSTRRPDYEQYF. The CDR3, as DNA: TGTGCCACCAGTGATTCGACACGGCGGCCTGACTACGAGCAGTACTTC.

The sample holds a few counts of this clonotype. At one end the junction does not follow the germline gene, possibly because of a read error. The rearrangement joins TRBV2 to TRBJ2-7; D is tentatively TRBD1 or TRBD2 (5 bases each). This CDR3 has 13 amino acids. Germline values: CDR1 SNHLY, CDR2 FYNNEI. The CDR3, as DNA: TGTGCCAGCCTACGGGACCCCACCGGGGAGCTGTACTTC. Translating it yields CASLRDPTGELYF. Using reference TRBV2 and TRBJ2-7 for the parts outside the CDR3, the full variable domain is EPEVTQTPSHQVTQMGQEVILRCVPISNHLYFYWYRQILGQKVEFLVSFYNNEISEKSEIFDDQFSVERPDGSNFTLKIRSTKLEDSAMYFCASLRDPTGELYFGPGTRLTVT.

This clonotype was observed a handful of times. The V and J genes are TRBV30 and TRBJ2-2, with D perhaps matching TRBD1 (6 bases). V lost 3 bases to trimming and J lost 0 bases, with 17 bases between them. Germline CDR1 reads GTSNPN; CDR2 reads SVGIG (reference sequence). The CDR3 is 17 residues long. In DNA form, the CDR3 reads TGTGCCTGGAGCGGACAGCTCCATCCCGCGAACACCGGGGAGCTGTTTTTT. This gives the protein CAWSGQLHPANTGELFF.

Many counts were recorded for this clonotype. The chain combines TRBV2 with TRBJ1-1, with D unresolved. This CDR3 has 10 amino acids. V lost 5 bases, J lost 9 bases, and 7 bases lay in between. Germline CDR1 reads SNHLY; CDR2 reads FYNNEI. CDR3 nucleotide sequence: TGTGCCAGCAGTAGGGAAAAAGCTTTCTTT. Its translation is CASSREKAFF. Based on the CDR3 plus reference TRBV2 and TRBJ1-1, the full variable domain is EPEVTQTPSHQVTQMGQEVILRCVPISNHLYFYWYRQILGQKVEFLVSFYNNEISEKSEIFDDQFSVERPDGSNFTLKIRSTKLEDSAMYFCASSREKAFFGQGTRLTVV.

The chain links TRBV2 to TRBJ2-1; perhaps TRBD2 as D (6 bases). Trimming removed 7 bases at V and 3 bases at J, with 10 bases between. Germline assignment: CDR1 SNHLY and CDR2 FYNNEI. This CDR3 spans 13 amino acids. This CDR3 reads CASKLADYNEQFF. CDR3 DNA: TGTGCCAGCAAATTAGCGGACTACAATGAGCAGTTCTTC.

Ten or more counts support this clonotype. The chain couples TRBV2 to TRBJ2-1; 9 nucleotides match TRBD2. V trimming: 7 bases; J trimming: 6 bases; junction bases outside the gene matches: 7. CDR3 size: 14 residues. Germline V gene data show CDR1 as SNHLY and CDR2 as FYNNEI. The CDR3 DNA follows: TGTGCCAGCATTGTGGCGGGAGGGCCCAATGAGCAGTTCTTC. It translates to CASIVAGGPNEQFF.

This clonotype was counted a few times. A much bigger clone sits one base away, suggesting this may be a read error. The gene calls are TRBV4-2 and TRBJ1-1; TRBD1 is a possible D gene (5 bases). This CDR3 comprises 14 residues. CDR1 and CDR2 from the germline V gene are LGHNA and YNFKEQ. The DNA for the CDR3 is TGTGCCAGCAGCCAAGGTCCGGGGGTCACTGGAGCTTTCTTT. As protein: CASSQGPGVTGAFF.

This clonotype was seen repeatedly, ten times or more. The CDR3 nucleotides read TGTGCCAGCAGTCTTAGCGGCTCCCGCCAGTTCTTC. Translating gives CASSLSGSRQFF. The chain links TRBV6-2 or TRBV6-3 to TRBJ2-1; possibly TRBD2 for D (6 bases). Germline values: CDR1 MNHEY, CDR2 SVGEGT. Trimming cost V 5 bases and J 13 bases, with 15 bases left between them. The CDR3 is 12 residues long.

In its sample, this clonotype was seen many times. This chain connects TRBV7-9 to TRBJ1-6; D is undetermined. Germline V gene data show CDR1 as SEHNR and CDR2 as FQNEAQ (reference sequence). The CDR3 totals 14 residues. Trimming removed 7 bases at V and 7 bases at J, with 14 bases between. In DNA, the CDR3 is TGTGCCAGCACCCCGGGTGAATCAAATTCACCCCTCCACTTT. Its protein is CASTPGESNSPLHF.

The chain combines TRBV11-1 with TRBJ2-1; 8 bases fit TRBD2. Per germline, CDR1 SGHAT and CDR2 FQDESV (reference sequence). This CDR3 has 16 amino acids. The junction had 5 bases not matched to a gene; V was cut back by 4 bases and J by 0 bases. The DNA of the CDR3 is TGTGCCAGCAGCTGGGGGGGGACTAGCTCCTACAATGAGCAGTTCTTC. As protein: CASSWGGTSSYNEQFF.

This chain uses TRBV19 with TRBJ1-5; D may be TRBD1 (6 bases). CDR3 length equals 13 residues. Trimming took 6 bases from V and 6 from J, leaving 12 bases between them. Germline-derived CDR1 and CDR2 are LNHDA and SQIVND (reference sequence). CDR3 protein: CASRTGLGQPQHF. CDR3 bases: TGTGCCAGTAGAACAGGGTTAGGTCAGCCCCAGCATTTT.

Turning to this clonotype: This clone may be a read error of a much larger clone one base away. V and J are TRBV5-1 and TRBJ1-5; a weak D match, TRBD1 (5 bases). Germline loops: CDR1 SGHRS, CDR2 YFSETQ. The V and J ends lost 4 bases and 5 bases respectively, with 19 bases between them. CDR3 size: 16 residues. The CDR3 protein is CASSPIQTDGDQPQHF. Written as DNA, the CDR3 is TGCGCCAGCAGCCCGATCCAGACAGACGGCGATCAGCCCCAGCATTTT.

This clonotype has more than one count but fewer than ten. The chain has TRBV7-2 and TRBJ2-2; no reliable D call. The V gene's germline CDR1 is SGHTA and CDR2 FQGNSA. This CDR3 comprises 12 residues. The ends were cut back, 8 bases at V and 6 bases at J, with 10 bases in the middle. CDR3 loop: CASSPAAGELFF. DNA for the CDR3: TGTGCCAGCTCACCGGCCGCCGGGGAGCTGTTTTTT.

This clonotype was picked up many times. The chain couples TRBV5-4 to TRBJ2-5, with a tentative D call TRBD1 (5 bases). The CDR3 loop spans 14 amino acids. The germline gives CDR1 SGHNT, CDR2 YYREEE (reference sequence). Trimming pared 0 bases from V and 2 bases from J, leaving 8 bases between. This chain's CDR3 is CASSLEAGQETQYF. CDR3 bases: TGTGCCAGCAGCTTGGAGGCAGGGCAAGAGACCCAGTACTTC. The full variable domain, with the rest looked up from reference TRBV5-4 and TRBJ2-5, is ETGVTQSPTHLIKTRGQQVTLRCSSQSGHNTVSWYQQALGQGPQFIFQYYREEENGRGNFPPRFSGLQFPNYSSELNVNALELDDSALYLCASSLEAGQETQYFGPGTRLLVL.

This chain connects TRBV3-1 to TRBJ2-5; TRBD2 matches 10 bases. This CDR3 is built from 15 residues. V shed 2 bases, J shed 5 bases, and the junction held 5 bases outside the gene matches. Germline V gene data show CDR1 as LGHDT and CDR2 as YNNKEL (reference sequence). CDR3 in amino acids: CASSQPAGGRETQYF. DNA of the CDR3: TGTGCCAGCAGCCAACCAGCGGGGGGGCGGGAGACCCAGTACTTC.

In its sample, this clonotype was seen many times. This chain uses TRBV6-2 or TRBV6-3 with TRBJ1-6, with TRBD1 as a possible D gene (6 bases). Germline values: CDR1 MNHEY, CDR2 SVGEGT. Trimming stripped 2 bases from V and 5 bases from J, with 19 bases between. The length of the CDR3 is 18 residues. The chain's CDR3 is CASSYIKSGAGHNSPLHF. CDR3 coding DNA: TGTGCCAGCAGTTACATCAAATCGGGGGCTGGTCATAATTCACCCCTCCACTTT.

Ten or more counts support this clonotype. This chain joins TRBV30 and TRBJ1-6; 8 bases match TRBD1. There are 15 residues in the CDR3. From germline, CDR1 is GTSNPN and CDR2 SVGIG (reference sequence). Germline trimming cut 0 bases from V and 9 bases from J; bases unmatched to any gene: 7. The CDR3, as DNA: TGTGCCTGGAGTGTATCGGGACAGGCCGGTTCACCCCTCCACTTT. Translated: CAWSVSGQAGSPLHF.